The 21 T cell receptor beta chains reported below all come from one sample, sequenced in a study of OX40 agonist ivuxolimab in advanced cancers. Only in-frame clones appear in the TCRdb table, and some are missing; sequencing was by immunoSEQ multiplex PCR. The sample carries 75,000 or so clones, approximately 84% recorded once. Sequenced material: CD4+ or CD8+ T cells sorted from blood, taken in a trial of the OX40 agonist ivuxolimab. The receptors were sampled from an adult with an advanced solid tumor such as melanoma, head and neck, liver or kidney cancer.

V is TRBV14 and J is TRBJ2-1; 9 bases fit TRBD1. The ends lost 4 bases at V and 6 bases at J; junction bases unmatched: 7. In germline, CDR1 is SGHDN, CDR2 FVKESK. The CDR3 is 15 amino acids. CDR3 in DNA: TGTGCCAGCAGCCTGAGGACAGGGGTATTCAATGAGCAGTTCTTC. Residues: CASSLRTGVFNEQFF.

The chain links TRBV2 to TRBJ2-3; perhaps TRBD2 as D (7 bases). Germline lookup yields CDR1 SNHLY and CDR2 FYNNEI. The V gene lost 4 bases and the J gene lost 5 bases, with 19 bases spanning the gap. There are 16 residues in the CDR3. This CDR3 is CASSGGGGVRLDTQYF. CDR3 sequence (DNA): TGTGCCAGCAGTGGGGGGGGCGGGGTCCGTCTAGATACGCAGTATTTT.

V is TRBV29-1 and J is TRBJ2-7, with TRBD1 matching 11 bases. The ends lost 7 bases at V and 5 bases at J; junction bases unmatched: 1. Germline loops: CDR1 SQVTM, CDR2 ANQGSEA. The CDR3 extends over 11 amino acids. The DNA of the CDR3 is TGCAGCGGGGGACAGGGGGACGAGCAGTACTTC. This gives the protein CSGGQGDEQYF.

The chain recombines TRBV19 with TRBJ2-3, with 9 nucleotides matching TRBD2. With 0 bases clipped from V and 6 bases from J, the junction kept 16 bases outside the gene matches. There are 19 residues in the CDR3. Germline V gene lookup returns CDR1 LNHDA and CDR2 SQIVND (reference sequence). In nucleotides, the CDR3 is TGTGCCAGTAGTATAGATCCCCATGTTCGAGCGGGAGGAGAGGATACGCAGTATTTT. This encodes CASSIDPHVRAGGEDTQYF. Together with reference TRBV19 and TRBJ2-3, the CDR3 gives the full variable domain: DGGITQSPKYLFRKEGQNVTLSCEQNLNHDAMYWYRQDPGQGLRLIYYSQIVNDFQKGDIAEGYSVSREKKESFPLTVTSAQKNPTAFYLCASSIDPHVRAGGEDTQYFGPGTRLTVL.

This chain links TRBV28 with TRBJ1-1, with TRBD1 matching 7 bases. The CDR3 is 12 residues long. Looked up from germline, CDR1 is MDHEN and CDR2 is SYDVKM. V lost 6 bases, J lost 6 bases, and 4 bases stayed unmatched. CDR3 residues: CASRTGYSEAFF. The CDR3 DNA sequence: TGTGCCAGCAGGACAGGGTATTCTGAAGCTTTCTTT.

The chain combines TRBV9 with TRBJ2-7, with D perhaps matching TRBD2 (5 bases). Germline CDR1 and CDR2: SGDLS and YYNGEE. Trimming removed 3 bases at V and 3 bases at J, with 13 bases between. The length of the CDR3 is 14 residues. CDR3 amino acids: CASSERATSYEQYF. The CDR3 coding sequence is TGTGCCAGCAGCGAGAGGGCTACGAGCTACGAGCAGTACTTC.

This clone was observed a single time. The chain recombines TRBV7-9 with TRBJ1-1; tentatively, D is TRBD1 (6 bases). V was cut by 3 bases and J by 1 base, with 9 bases left in between. The CDR3 runs to 14 residues. Germline CDR1 reads SEHNR; CDR2 reads FQNEAQ (reference sequence). The CDR3 coding sequence is TGTGCCAGCAGCTTGGCGGGACAGAACACTGAAGCTTTCTTT. It codes for CASSLAGQNTEAFF.

The chain recombines TRBV5-1 with TRBJ2-3, with D hard to call. Germline values: CDR1 SGHRS, CDR2 YFSETQ. The CDR3 is 15 amino acids. Trimming took off 0 bases at V and 0 bases at J, with 8 bases between the two ends. Written as DNA, the CDR3 is TGCGCCAGCAGCTTGGAACCCCGGAGCACAGATACGCAGTATTTT. As protein: CASSLEPRSTDTQYF.

The rearrangement joins TRBV18 to TRBJ2-1; 8 bases map to TRBD2. The CDR3 length is 16 residues. The germline gives CDR1 KGHSH, CDR2 LQKENI. After removal of 3 bases from V and 5 bases from J, the junction contained 9 bases not matched to a gene. The CDR3 DNA sequence: TGTGCCAGCTCACCCCCTAGCGGGCCCAGGGACAATGAGCAGTTCTTC. Translated: CASSPPSGPRDNEQFF.

The chain combines TRBV7-9 with TRBJ1-1, with a tentative D call TRBD1 (5 bases). V gave up 3 bases and J gave up 0 bases, with 11 bases separating them. The CDR3 extends over 15 amino acids. Per the germline V gene, CDR1 is SEHNR and CDR2 is FQNEAQ (reference sequence). The CDR3 region is CASSFDQGLNTEAFF. The CDR3 DNA reads TGTGCCAGCAGCTTTGATCAGGGCTTGAACACTGAAGCTTTCTTT.

The chain links TRBV12-5 to TRBJ1-5; 8 bases are a match to TRBD1. The CDR3 loop spans 17 amino acids. Germline V gene data show CDR1 as LGHNT and CDR2 as FRNRAP. The J segment lost 2 bases and the V segment lost 6 bases, leaving 12 bases of the junction unmatched. CDR3 sequence reads: CASGRGTGPLGNQPQHF. CDR3 sequence (DNA): TGTGCTAGTGGACGGGGGACAGGACCTTTGGGCAATCAGCCCCAGCATTTT.

This clone was counted a single time. The chain employs TRBV28 and TRBJ1-4; D might be TRBD1 (5 bases). Per germline, CDR1 MDHEN and CDR2 SYDVKM. Trimming cost V 8 bases and J 0 bases, with 10 bases left between them. The CDR3 contains 14 residues. The CDR3 is CASVAGATNEKLFF. In nucleotides, the CDR3 is TGTGCCAGCGTTGCGGGGGCAACTAATGAAAAACTGTTTTTT.

This clone has a single count. This chain links TRBV2 with TRBJ2-7; 7 bases map to TRBD2. V shed 7 bases and J 1 base; nucleotides not matched to a gene: 22. CDR3 length equals 19 residues. CDR1 and CDR2 (germline): SNHLY, FYNNEI. The CDR3 is CASKSVRGSVNDESYEQYF. The CDR3 DNA reads TGTGCCAGCAAAAGCGTTCGCGGGAGTGTGAACGATGAGTCCTACGAGCAGTACTTC.

This rearrangement joins TRBV2 to TRBJ2-1; 8 nucleotides line up with TRBD1. Germline V gene sequence: CDR1 SNHLY, CDR2 FYNNEI. This CDR3 contains 12 residues. Trimming removed 7 bases from V and 9 bases from J; junction bases left unmatched: 5. CDR3 nucleotides: TGTGCCAGCACCAGAACAGGGGGTGAGCAGTTCTTC. As protein: CASTRTGGEQFF.

This chain uses TRBV6-5 with TRBJ2-3; tentatively, D is TRBD1 (6 bases). The CDR3 runs to 15 residues. Trimming shortened V by 4 bases and J by 0 bases, and 11 bases separated the two germline ends. Germline V gives CDR1 MNHEY, CDR2 SVGAGI. The CDR3 region has the DNA TGTGCCAGCAGTTCCTGGACAGAAAGCACAGATACGCAGTATTTT. Translating gives CASSSWTESTDTQYF.

This chain uses TRBV14 with TRBJ2-7; D gene unclear. V was trimmed by 4 bases and J by 3 bases, leaving 16 bases between them. From germline, CDR1 is SGHDN and CDR2 FVKESK. The CDR3 extends over 15 amino acids. The CDR3 bases are TGTGCCAGCAGCCGCCAGGTCTCATACCACTACGAGCAGTACTTC. Translated, it gives CASSRQVSYHYEQYF.

This sequence joins TRBV5-1 and TRBJ2-5, with 14 bases lining up with TRBD2. The CDR3 sequence is 16 residues long. Germline V gene data show CDR1 as SGHRS and CDR2 as YFSETQ. Trimming cost V 4 bases and J 4 bases; bases outside gene matches: 6. CDR3 loop: CASSTLGTSGGETQYF. The CDR3, as DNA: TGCGCCAGCAGCACCCTAGGGACTAGCGGGGGAGAGACCCAGTACTTC.

V usage is TRBV7-6 and J usage is TRBJ2-5, with no clear D. In germline, CDR1 is SGHVS, CDR2 FNYEAQ. V was pared by 3 bases and J by 4 bases, with 3 bases between. This CDR3 has 11 amino acids. The CDR3 is CASSFGETQYF. The DNA of the CDR3 is TGTGCCAGCAGCTTCGGAGAGACCCAGTACTTC.

The J gene is TRBJ1-2, the V gene TRBV5-4; the match to TRBD1 covers 9 bases. J lost 3 bases, V lost 7 bases, and 1 base had no gene match. Per germline, CDR1 SGHNT and CDR2 YYREEE (reference sequence). The CDR3 loop spans 12 amino acids. The CDR3 loop reads CASRTGDYGYTF. CDR3 coding DNA: TGTGCCAGCCGGACAGGGGACTATGGCTACACCTTC.

V and J are TRBV7-9 and TRBJ2-3; 7 bases line up with TRBD2. Trimming cost V 3 bases and J 4 bases; bases outside gene matches: 7. The V gene's germline CDR1 is SEHNR and CDR2 FQNEAQ (reference sequence). CDR3 size: 15 residues. This CDR3 is CASSLTGLLADTQYF. The CDR3 DNA reads as TGTGCCAGCAGCTTGACGGGACTACTGGCAGATACGCAGTATTTT.

The chain uses TRBV6-6 and TRBJ1-6; maybe TRBD1 (5 bases). Germline V CDR1 and CDR2: MNHNY, SVGAGI (reference sequence). The CDR3 length is 14 residues. V was pared by 2 bases and J by 12 bases, with 14 bases between. The CDR3 sequence is CASSYRGDPIPLHF. CDR3 DNA sequence: TGTGCCAGCAGTTACAGAGGGGATCCCATACCCCTCCACTTT.